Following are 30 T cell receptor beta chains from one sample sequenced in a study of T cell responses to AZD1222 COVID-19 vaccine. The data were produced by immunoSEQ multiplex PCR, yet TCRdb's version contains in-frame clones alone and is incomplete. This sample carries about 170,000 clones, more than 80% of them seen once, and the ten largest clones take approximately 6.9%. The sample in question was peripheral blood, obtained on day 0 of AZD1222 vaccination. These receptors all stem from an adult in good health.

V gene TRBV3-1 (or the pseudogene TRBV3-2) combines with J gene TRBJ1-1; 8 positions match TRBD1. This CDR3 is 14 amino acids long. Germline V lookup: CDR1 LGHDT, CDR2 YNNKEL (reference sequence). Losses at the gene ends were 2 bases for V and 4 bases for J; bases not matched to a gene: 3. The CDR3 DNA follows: TGTGCCAGCAGCCAAATACAGGGGGGCACTGAAGCTTTCTTT. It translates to CASSQIQGGTEAFF.

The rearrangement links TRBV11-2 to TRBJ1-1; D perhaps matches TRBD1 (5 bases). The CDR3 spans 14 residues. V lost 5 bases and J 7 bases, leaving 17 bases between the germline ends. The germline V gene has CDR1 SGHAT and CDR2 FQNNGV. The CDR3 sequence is CASSPRGGYGEAFF. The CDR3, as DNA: TGTGCCAGCAGCCCCCGTGGGGGGTATGGTGAAGCTTTCTTT.

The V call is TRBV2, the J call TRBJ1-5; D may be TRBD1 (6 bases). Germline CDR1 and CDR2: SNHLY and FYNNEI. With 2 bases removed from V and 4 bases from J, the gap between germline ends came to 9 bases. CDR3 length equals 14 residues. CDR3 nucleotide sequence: TGTGCCAGCAGTGAAAACAGGGATAATCAGCCCCAGCATTTT. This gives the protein CASSENRDNQPQHF.

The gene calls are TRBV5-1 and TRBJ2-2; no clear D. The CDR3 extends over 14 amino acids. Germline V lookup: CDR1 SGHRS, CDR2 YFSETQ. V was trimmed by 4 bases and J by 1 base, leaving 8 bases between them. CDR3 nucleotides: TGCGCCAGCAGCCCCGGGTTGAACACCGGGGAGCTGTTTTTT. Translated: CASSPGLNTGELFF.

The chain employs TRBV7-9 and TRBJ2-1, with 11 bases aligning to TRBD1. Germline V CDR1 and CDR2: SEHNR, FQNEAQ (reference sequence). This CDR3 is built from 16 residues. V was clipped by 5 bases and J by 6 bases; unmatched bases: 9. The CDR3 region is CASSPDEGTGGNEQFF. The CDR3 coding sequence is TGTGCCAGCAGCCCAGACGAAGGGACAGGGGGCAATGAGCAGTTCTTC.

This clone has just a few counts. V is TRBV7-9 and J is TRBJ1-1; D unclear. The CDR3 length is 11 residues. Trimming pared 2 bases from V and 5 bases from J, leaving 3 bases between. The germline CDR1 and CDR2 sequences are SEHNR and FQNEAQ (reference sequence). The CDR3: CASSLKTEAFF. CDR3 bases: TGTGCCAGCAGCTTAAAGACTGAAGCTTTCTTT.

The CDR3 nucleotides are TGTGCCAGCAGCTTAGAATCGACCTTCGGGGTGGCCCAGTACTTC. This sequence encodes CASSLESTFGVAQYF. The V gene is TRBV7-9, the J gene TRBJ2-5, with a weak D call TRBD2 (5 bases). Germline CDR1 and CDR2: SEHNR and FQNEAQ (reference sequence). V was trimmed by 1 base and J by 9 bases, leaving 18 bases between them. The CDR3 is made up of 15 amino acids.

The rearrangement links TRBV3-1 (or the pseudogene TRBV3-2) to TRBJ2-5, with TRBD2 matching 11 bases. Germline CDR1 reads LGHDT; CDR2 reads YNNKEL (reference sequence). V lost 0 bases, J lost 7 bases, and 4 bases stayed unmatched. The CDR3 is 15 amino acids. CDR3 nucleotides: TGTGCCAGCAGCCAAGATCCCACTAGCGGGGGGACCCAGTACTTC. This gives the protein CASSQDPTSGGTQYF.

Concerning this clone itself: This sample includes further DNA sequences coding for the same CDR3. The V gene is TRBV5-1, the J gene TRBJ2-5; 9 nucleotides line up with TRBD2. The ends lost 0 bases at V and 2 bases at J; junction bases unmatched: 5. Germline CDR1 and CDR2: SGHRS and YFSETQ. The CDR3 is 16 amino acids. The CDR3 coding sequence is TGCGCCAGCAGCTTGGCCGTCGCGGGGGGGCAAGAGACCCAGTACTTC. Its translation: CASSLAVAGGQETQYF. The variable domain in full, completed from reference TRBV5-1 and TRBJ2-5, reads KAGVTQTPRYLIKTRGQQVTLSCSPISGHRSVSWYQQTPGQGLQFLFEYFSETQRNKGNFPGRFSGRQFSNSRSEMNVSTLELGDSALYLCASSLAVAGGQETQYFGPGTRLLVL.

CDR3 nucleotide sequence: TGTGCCAGCAGCTTAGGAACAGGGAGGACCTACGAGCAGTACGTC. Translating it yields CASSLGTGRTYEQYV. The genes are TRBV11-2 and TRBJ2-7; the D call may be TRBD1 or TRBD2 (6 bases each). Trimming pared 1 base from V and 2 bases from J, leaving 12 bases between. Germline-derived CDR1 and CDR2 are SGHAT and FQNNGV. CDR3 length equals 15 residues.

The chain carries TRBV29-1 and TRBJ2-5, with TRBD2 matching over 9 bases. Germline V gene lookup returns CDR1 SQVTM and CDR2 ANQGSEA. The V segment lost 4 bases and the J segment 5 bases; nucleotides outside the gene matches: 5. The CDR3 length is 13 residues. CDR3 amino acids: CSVVGTSMETQYF. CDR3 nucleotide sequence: TGCAGCGTTGTTGGGACTAGCATGGAGACCCAGTACTTC.

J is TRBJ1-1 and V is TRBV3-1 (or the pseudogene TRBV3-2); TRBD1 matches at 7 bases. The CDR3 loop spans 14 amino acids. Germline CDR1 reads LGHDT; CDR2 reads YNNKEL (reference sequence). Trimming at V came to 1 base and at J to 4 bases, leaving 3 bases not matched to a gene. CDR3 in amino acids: CASSQGQGSTEAFF. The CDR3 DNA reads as TGTGCCAGCAGCCAAGGACAGGGAAGCACTGAAGCTTTCTTT.

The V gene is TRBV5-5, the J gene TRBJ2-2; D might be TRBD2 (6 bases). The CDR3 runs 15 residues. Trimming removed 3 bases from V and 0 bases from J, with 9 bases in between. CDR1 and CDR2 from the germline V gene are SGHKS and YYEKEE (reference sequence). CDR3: CASSWGLSNTGELFF. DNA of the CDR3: TGTGCCAGCAGCTGGGGACTTTCGAACACCGGGGAGCTGTTTTTT.

CDR3 region: CASSLTGGTDDGYTF. In DNA form, the CDR3 reads TGTGCCAGCAGCTTAACGGGTGGGACAGATGATGGCTACACCTTC. The chain recombines TRBV7-3 with TRBJ1-2; the match to TRBD1 covers 7 bases. Per germline, CDR1 SGHTA and CDR2 FQGTGA. Unmatched junction bases numbered 7, after V lost 0 bases and J lost 6 bases. The CDR3 contains 15 residues.

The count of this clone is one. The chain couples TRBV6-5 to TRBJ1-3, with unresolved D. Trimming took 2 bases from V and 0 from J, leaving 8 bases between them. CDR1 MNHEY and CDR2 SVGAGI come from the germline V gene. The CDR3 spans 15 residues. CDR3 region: CASSYARRSGNTIYF. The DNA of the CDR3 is TGTGCCAGCAGTTACGCAAGGCGCTCTGGAAACACCATATATTTT.

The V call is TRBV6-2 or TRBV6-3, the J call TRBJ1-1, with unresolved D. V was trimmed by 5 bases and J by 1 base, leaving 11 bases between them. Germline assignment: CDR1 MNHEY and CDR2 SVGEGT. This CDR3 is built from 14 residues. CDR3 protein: CASSPGEGNTEAFF. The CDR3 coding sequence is TGTGCCAGCAGTCCCGGTGAGGGGAACACTGAAGCTTTCTTT.

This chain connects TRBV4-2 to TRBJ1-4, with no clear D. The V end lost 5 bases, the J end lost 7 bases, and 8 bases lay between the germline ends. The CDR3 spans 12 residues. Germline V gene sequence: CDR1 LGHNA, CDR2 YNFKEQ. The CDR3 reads CASSREGEKLFF. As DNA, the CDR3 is TGTGCCAGCAGCAGGGAGGGTGAAAAACTGTTTTTT.

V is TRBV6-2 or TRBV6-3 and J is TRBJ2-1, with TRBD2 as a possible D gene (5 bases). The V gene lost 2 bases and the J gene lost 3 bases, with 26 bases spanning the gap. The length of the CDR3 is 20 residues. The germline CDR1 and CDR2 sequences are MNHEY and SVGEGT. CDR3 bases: TGTGCCAGCAGTTACCCGGTTCCCAATTCTAGCCCCGTTTACTACAATGAGCAGTTCTTC. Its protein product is CASSYPVPNSSPVYYNEQFF.

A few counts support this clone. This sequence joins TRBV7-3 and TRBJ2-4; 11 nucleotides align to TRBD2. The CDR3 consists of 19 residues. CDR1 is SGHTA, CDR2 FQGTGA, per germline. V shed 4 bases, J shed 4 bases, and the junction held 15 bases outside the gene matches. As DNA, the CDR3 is TGTGCCAGCAGCTCCCCGGGGGGAACCGGGACTAGCGGTAAAAACATTCAGTACTTC. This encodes CASSSPGGTGTSGKNIQYF. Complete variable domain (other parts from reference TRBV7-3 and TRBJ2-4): GAGVSQTPSNKVTEKGKYVELRCDPISGHTALYWYRQSLGQGPEFLIYFQGTGAADDSGLPNDRFFAVRPEGSVSTLKIQRTERGDSAVYLCASSSPGGTGTSGKNIQYFGAGTRLSVL.

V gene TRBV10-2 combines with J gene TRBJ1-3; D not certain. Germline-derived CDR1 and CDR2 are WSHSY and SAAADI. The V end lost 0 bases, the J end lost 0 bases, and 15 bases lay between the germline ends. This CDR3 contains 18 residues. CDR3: CASSESVSLKASGNTIYF. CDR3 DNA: TGCGCCAGCAGTGAGTCTGTGTCCCTTAAGGCCTCTGGAAACACCATATATTTT.

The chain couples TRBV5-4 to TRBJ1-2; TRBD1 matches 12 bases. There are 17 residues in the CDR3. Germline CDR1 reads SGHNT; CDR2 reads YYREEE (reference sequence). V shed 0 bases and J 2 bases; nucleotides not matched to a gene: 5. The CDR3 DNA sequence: TGTGCCAGCAGCTTGGCGGGGGGACAGGGGGCAAACTATGGCTACACCTTC. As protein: CASSLAGGQGANYGYTF.

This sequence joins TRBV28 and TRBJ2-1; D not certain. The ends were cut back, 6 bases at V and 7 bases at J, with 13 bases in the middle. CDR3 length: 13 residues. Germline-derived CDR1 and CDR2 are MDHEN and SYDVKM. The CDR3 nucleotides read TGTGCCAGCAGCCAAATACAAGAGAATGAGCAGTTCTTC. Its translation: CASSQIQENEQFF.

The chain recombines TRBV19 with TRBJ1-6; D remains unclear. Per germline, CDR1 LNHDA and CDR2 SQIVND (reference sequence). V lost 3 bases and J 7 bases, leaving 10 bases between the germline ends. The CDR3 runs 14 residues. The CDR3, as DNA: TGTGCCAGTAGTATGGGGAAGGCGAATTCACCCCTCCACTTT. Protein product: CASSMGKANSPLHF.

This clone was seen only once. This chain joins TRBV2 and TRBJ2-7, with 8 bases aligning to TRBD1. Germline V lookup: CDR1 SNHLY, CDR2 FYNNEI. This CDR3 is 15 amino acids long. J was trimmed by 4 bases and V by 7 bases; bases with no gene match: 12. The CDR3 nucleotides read TGTGCCAGCACCAAGGAAGGACAGGGCCTATACGAGCAGTACTTC. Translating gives CASTKEGQGLYEQYF.

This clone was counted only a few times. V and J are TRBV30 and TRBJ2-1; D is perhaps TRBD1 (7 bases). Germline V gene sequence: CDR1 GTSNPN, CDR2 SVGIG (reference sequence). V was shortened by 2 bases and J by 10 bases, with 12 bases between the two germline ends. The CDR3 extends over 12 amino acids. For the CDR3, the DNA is TGTGCCTGGAGTTCAGGGGGGCAGGAGCAGTTCTTC. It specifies CAWSSGGQEQFF.

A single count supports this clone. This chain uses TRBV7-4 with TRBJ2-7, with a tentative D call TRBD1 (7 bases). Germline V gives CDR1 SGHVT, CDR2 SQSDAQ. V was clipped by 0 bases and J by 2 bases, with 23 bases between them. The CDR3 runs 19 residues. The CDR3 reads CASSLARDSVRTKPYEQYV. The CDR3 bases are TGTGCCAGCAGCTTAGCGCGGGACAGTGTCCGCACCAAACCCTACGAGCAGTACGTC.

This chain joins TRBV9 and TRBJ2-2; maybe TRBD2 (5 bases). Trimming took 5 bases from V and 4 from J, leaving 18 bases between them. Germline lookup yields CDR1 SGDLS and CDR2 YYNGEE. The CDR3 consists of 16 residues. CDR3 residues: CASRRGMAGVTGELFF. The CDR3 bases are TGTGCCAGCAGACGAGGGATGGCGGGCGTCACCGGGGAGCTGTTTTTT.

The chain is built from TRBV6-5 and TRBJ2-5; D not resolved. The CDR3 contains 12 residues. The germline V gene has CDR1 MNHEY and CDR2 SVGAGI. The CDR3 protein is CATNPPQETQYF. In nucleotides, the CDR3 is TGTGCTACCAATCCCCCACAAGAGACCCAGTACTTC.

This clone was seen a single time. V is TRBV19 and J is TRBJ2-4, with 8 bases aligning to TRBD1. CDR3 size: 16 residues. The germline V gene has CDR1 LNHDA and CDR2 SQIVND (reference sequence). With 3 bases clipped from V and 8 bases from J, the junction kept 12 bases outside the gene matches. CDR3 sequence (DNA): TGTGCCAGTAGTATGTTTGGACAGGGTGAGCGAGACATTCAGTACTTC. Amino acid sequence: CASSMFGQGERDIQYF.

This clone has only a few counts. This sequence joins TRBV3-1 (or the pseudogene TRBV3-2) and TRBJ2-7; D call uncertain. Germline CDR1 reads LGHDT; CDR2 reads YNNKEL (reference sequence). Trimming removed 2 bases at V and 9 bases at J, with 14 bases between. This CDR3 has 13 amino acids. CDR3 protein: CASSQSTAGGQYF. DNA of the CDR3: TGTGCCAGCAGCCAAAGCACTGCTGGCGGGCAGTACTTC.